This T cell receptor (beta chain) was found in a study of shared T cell receptors in the human thymus. Only in-frame clones appear in the TCRdb table, and some are missing; sequencing was by immunoSEQ multiplex PCR. Altogether roughly 550,000 clones are present, more than 75% being singletons, with the ten largest covering 0.013%. The V gene lost 1 base and the J gene lost 7 bases, with 13 bases spanning the gap. This CDR3 contains 13 residues. Germline V gene data show CDR1 as SQVTM and CDR2 as ANQGSEA. These data were also reused for a study on human thymus T cells. That work states: The source of the thymus tissue was resections taken during corrective heart surgery. Highly overlapping thymic repertoires in unrelated individuals were reported by related research.

The sequenced sample was thymocytes. This clonotype originated in a boy younger than two with a congenital heart defect. The chain is built from TRBV29-1 and TRBJ1-2; D might be TRBD1 (6 bases). The CDR3 DNA follows: TGCAGCGTTGAAGGTGGGGGCCCGGCTGGCTACACCTTC. Translated, it gives CSVEGGGPAGYTF.